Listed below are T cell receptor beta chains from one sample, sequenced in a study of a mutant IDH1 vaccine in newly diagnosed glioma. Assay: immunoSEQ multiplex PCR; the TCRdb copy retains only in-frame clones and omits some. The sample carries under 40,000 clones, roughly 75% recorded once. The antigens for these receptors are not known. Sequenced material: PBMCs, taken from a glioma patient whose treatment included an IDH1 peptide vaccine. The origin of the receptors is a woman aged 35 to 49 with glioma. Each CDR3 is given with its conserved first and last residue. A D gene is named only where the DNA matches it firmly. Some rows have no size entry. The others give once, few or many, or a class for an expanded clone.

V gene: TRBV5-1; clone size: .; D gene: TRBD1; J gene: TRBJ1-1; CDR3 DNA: TGCGCCAGCAGCTTGGGCCACAGGGGGCGTGGGACTGAAGCTTTCTTT; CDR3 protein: CASSLGHRGRGTEAFF
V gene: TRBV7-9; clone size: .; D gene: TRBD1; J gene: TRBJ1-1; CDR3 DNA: TGTGCCAGCAGCCGGGACAGGGTAGGGGCTTTCTTT; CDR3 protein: CASSRDRVGAFF
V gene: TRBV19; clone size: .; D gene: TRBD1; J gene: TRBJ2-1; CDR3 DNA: TGTGCCAGTCGACAGGGCCTAAGCCCCTACAATGAGCAGTTCTTC; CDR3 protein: CASRQGLSPYNEQFF
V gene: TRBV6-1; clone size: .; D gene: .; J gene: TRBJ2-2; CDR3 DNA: TGTGCCAGCAGCATAGAATACACCGGGGAGCTGTTTTTT; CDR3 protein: CASSIEYTGELFF
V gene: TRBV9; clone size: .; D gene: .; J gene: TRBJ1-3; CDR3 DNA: TGTGCCAGCAGCGTAGCAGTGGGAGCGAGCTCTGGAAACACCATATATTTT; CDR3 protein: CASSVAVGASSGNTIYF
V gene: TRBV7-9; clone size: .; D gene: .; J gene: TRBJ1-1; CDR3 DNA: TGTGCCAGCAGCTTATCGGGCAGGGGCAATGAAGCTTTCTTT; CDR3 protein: CASSLSGRGNEAFF
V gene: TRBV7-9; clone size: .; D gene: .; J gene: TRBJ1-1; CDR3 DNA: TGTGCCAGCAGGGTCCCGGCTCGGGACACTGAAGCTTTCTTT; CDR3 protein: CASRVPARDTEAFF
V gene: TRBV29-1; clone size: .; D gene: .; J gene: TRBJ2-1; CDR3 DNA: TGCAGCGTTCGACGGAACAATGAGCAGTTCTTC; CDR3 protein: CSVRRNNEQFF
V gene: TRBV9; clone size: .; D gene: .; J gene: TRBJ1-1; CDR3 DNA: TGTGCCAGCAGCGCCCAGGGGTCCACTGAAGCTTTCTTT; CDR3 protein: CASSAQGSTEAFF
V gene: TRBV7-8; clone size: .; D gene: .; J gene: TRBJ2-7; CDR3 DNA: TGTGCCAGCAGCTTAGCGCGGGGCACCTACGAGCAGTACTTC; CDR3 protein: CASSLARGTYEQYF
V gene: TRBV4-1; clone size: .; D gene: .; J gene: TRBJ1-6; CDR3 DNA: TGCGCCAGCAGCCAAGGGCGGGGCTTTTCACCCCTCCACTTT; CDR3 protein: CASSQGRGFSPLHF
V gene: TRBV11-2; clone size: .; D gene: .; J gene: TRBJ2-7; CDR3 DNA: TGTGCCAGCAGCTTAAGGGCTGGACGCTTTTACTACGAGCAGTACTTC; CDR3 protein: CASSLRAGRFYYEQYF
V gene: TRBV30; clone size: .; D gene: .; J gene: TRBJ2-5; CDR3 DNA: TGTGCCTGGAGTCCCGGGCGGCCCCAAGAGACCCAGTACTTC; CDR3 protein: CAWSPGRPQETQYF
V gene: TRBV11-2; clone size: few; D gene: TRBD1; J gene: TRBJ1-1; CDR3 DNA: TGTGCCAGCAGCTGGGACAGGGGTTCGACTGAAGCTTTCTTT; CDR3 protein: CASSWDRGSTEAFF
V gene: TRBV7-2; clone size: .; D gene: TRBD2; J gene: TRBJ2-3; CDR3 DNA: TGTGCCAGCAGCGACGCAGGACTAGCGGGGGGGCGTATGTTAGATACGCAGTATTTT; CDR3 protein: CASSDAGLAGGRMLDTQYF
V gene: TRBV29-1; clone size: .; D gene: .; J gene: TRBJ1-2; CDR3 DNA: TGCAGCGTTGTCGGTGGGGGCAGGGACTATGGCTACACCTTC; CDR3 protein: CSVVGGGRDYGYTF
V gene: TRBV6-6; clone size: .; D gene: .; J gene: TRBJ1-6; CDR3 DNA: TGTGCCAGCAGCTTAGGCTCTGGGGGTCATAATTCACCCCTCCACTTT; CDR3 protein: CASSLGSGGHNSPLHF
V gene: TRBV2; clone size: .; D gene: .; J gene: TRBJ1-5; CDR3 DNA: TGTGCCAGCAAGGTCAGCGTGGGTTCCCCTCAGCCCCAGCATTTT; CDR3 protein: CASKVSVGSPQPQHF
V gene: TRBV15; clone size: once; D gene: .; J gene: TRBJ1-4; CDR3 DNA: TGTGCCACCAGCAGAGATCAGGGGACTAATGAAAAACTGTTTTTT; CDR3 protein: CATSRDQGTNEKLFF
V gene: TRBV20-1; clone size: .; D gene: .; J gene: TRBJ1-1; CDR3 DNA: TGCAGTGCCCCTGGACTGTTAGCTTTCTTT; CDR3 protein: CSAPGLLAFF
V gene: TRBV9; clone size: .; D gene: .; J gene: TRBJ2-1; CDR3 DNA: TGTGCCAGCAGCGTAGCGGCCTTATTCAATGAGCAGTTCTTC; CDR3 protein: CASSVAALFNEQFF
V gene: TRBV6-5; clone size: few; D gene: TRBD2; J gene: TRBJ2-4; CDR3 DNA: TGTGCCAGCAGTACCCGGGAGGTTGGGTACATTCAGTACTTC; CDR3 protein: CASSTREVGYIQYF
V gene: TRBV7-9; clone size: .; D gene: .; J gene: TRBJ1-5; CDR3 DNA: TGTGCCAGCAGCTTAGGGGGGGGACAATATCAGCCCCAGCATTTT; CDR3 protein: CASSLGGGQYQPQHF
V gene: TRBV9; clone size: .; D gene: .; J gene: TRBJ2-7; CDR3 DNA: TGTGCCAGCAGCCCCTTCGAAGCAGGGTCCTACGAGCAGTACTTC; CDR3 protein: CASSPFEAGSYEQYF
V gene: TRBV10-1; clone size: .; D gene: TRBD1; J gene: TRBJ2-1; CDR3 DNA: TGCGCCAGCAGTGAGCCACAGGGGAGCTCCTACAATGAGCAGTTCTTC; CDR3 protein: CASSEPQGSSYNEQFF
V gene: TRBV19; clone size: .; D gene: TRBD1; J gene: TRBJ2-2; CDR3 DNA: TGTGCCAGTAGTATAGATCGCTTGACAGGGGAGTACACCGGGGAGCTGTTTTTT; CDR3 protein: CASSIDRLTGEYTGELFF
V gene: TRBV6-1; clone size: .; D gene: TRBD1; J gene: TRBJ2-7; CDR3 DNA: TGTGCCAGCAGTGGGATACAGGGGGCGGTGGTGTACGAGCAGTACTTC; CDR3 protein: CASSGIQGAVVYEQYF
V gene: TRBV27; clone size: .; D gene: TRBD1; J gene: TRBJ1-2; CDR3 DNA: TGTGCCAGCAGTCGACAGGGGGCAGGTGGCTACACCTTC; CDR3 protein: CASSRQGAGGYTF
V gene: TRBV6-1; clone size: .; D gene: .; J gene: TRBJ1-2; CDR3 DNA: TGTGCCAGCAGTGCCCACGTGCTTAACTATGGCTACACCTTC; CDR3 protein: CASSAHVLNYGYTF
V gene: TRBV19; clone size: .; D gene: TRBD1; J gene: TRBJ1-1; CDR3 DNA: TGTGCCAGTAAAGAGGGGGCTTTGAACACTGAAGCTTTCTTT; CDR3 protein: CASKEGALNTEAFF
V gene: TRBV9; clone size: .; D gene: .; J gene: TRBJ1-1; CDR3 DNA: TGTGCCAGCAGCGTAACAGGGTCTGAAGCTTTCTTT; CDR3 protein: CASSVTGSEAFF
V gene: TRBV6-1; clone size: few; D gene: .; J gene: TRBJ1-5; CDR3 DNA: TGTGCCAGCAGGGGGGACGGGAATAGCAATCAGCCCCAGCATTTT; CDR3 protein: CASRGDGNSNQPQHF
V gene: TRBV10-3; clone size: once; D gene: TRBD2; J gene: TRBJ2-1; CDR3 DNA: TGTGCCATCACGACTAGCGGGGGTATTGGTGAGCAGTTCTTC; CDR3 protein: CAITTSGGIGEQFF
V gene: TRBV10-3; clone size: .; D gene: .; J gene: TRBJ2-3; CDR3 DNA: TGTGCCATCAGTGAGTCGGAAAGGGGTGCGCAGTATTTT; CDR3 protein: CAISESERGAQYF
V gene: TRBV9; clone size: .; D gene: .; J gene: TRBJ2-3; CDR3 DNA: TGTGCCAGCAGCGTATTAGCCGGGGGCCCCCGAGGGACGCAGTATTTT; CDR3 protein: CASSVLAGGPRGTQYF
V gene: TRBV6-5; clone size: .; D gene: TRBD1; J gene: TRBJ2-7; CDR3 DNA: TGTGCCAGCAACAGAGGGACAGGGCTCTTCGAGCAGTACTTC; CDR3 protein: CASNRGTGLFEQYF
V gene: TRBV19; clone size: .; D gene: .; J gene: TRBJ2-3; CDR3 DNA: TGTGCCAGTAGACCACCGGGACTGAGCACAGATACGCAGTATTTT; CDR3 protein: CASRPPGLSTDTQYF
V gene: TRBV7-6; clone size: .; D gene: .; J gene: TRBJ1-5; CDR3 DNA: TGTGCCAGCAGCTTAGGCCAGGGGTACGGGCAGCCCCAGCATTTT; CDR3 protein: CASSLGQGYGQPQHF